One sample yielded the 27 T cell receptor beta chains listed below, sequenced in a study of T cell responses to AZD1222 COVID-19 vaccine. TCRdb's copy holds only in-frame clones and misses some; the assay was immunoSEQ multiplex PCR. The table lists roughly 100,000 clones, 88% of them singletons, with around 10% in the top ten. This sample comprised peripheral blood, obtained on day 0 of AZD1222 vaccination. These receptor sequences come from an adult in good health.

The rearrangement joins TRBV25-1 to TRBJ2-7; D may be TRBD1 (5 bases). Trimming took 4 bases from V and 5 from J, leaving 12 bases between them. CDR1 MGHDK and CDR2 SYGVNS come from the germline V gene. There are 13 residues in the CDR3. The DNA for the CDR3 is TGTGCCAGCAGTGCTCGGACATTCAACGAGCAGTACTTC. Translation gives CASSARTFNEQYF.

The rearrangement links TRBV6-4 to TRBJ2-1, with TRBD2 matching over 12 bases. CDR1 is MRHNA, CDR2 SNTAGT, per germline. Trimming at V came to 5 bases and at J to 7 bases, leaving 6 bases not matched to a gene. There are 15 residues in the CDR3. The CDR3 bases are TGTGCCAGCAGTCTAGCGGGAGGGCCTCAAAATGAGCAGTTCTTC. The encoded protein is CASSLAGGPQNEQFF.

The V and J genes are TRBV18 and TRBJ2-1, with TRBD1 as a possible D gene (5 bases). The CDR3 is made up of 17 amino acids. Trimming stripped 0 bases from V and 7 bases from J, with 19 bases between. Germline V gene data show CDR1 as KGHSH and CDR2 as LQKENI. CDR3 sequence: CASSPPDGQGISNEQFF. Written as DNA, the CDR3 is TGTGCCAGCTCACCACCGGATGGGCAGGGTATTTCAAATGAGCAGTTCTTC.

The rearrangement links TRBV5-1 to TRBJ2-5, with 7 bases matching TRBD2. Germline CDR1 SGHRS, CDR2 YFSETQ. V lost 4 bases, J lost 1 base, and 7 bases stayed unmatched. The CDR3 consists of 15 residues. The DNA of the CDR3 is TGCGCCAGCAGCGCCGGACTAGACCTCCAAGAGACCCAGTACTTC. Amino acid sequence: CASSAGLDLQETQYF.

The chain employs TRBV5-1 and TRBJ2-7; 11 nucleotides align to TRBD2. The V and J ends lost 5 bases and 3 bases, in that order; junction bases with no gene match: 4. The V gene's germline CDR1 is SGHRS and CDR2 YFSETQ. This CDR3 comprises 14 residues. CDR3 in DNA: TGCGCCAGCAGGCCTGGGACTAGCGGCTACGAGCAGTACTTC. Translating gives CASRPGTSGYEQYF. Full variable domain (outside the CDR3, taken from reference TRBV5-1 and TRBJ2-7): KAGVTQTPRYLIKTRGQQVTLSCSPISGHRSVSWYQQTPGQGLQFLFEYFSETQRNKGNFPGRFSGRQFSNSRSEMNVSTLELGDSALYLCASRPGTSGYEQYFGPGTRLTVT.

Only one count was recorded for this clone. This rearrangement joins TRBV2 to TRBJ1-5; 7 positions match TRBD1. Germline loops: CDR1 SNHLY, CDR2 FYNNEI. V lost 2 bases, J lost 5 bases, and 6 bases stayed unmatched. The CDR3 totals 15 residues. The CDR3 DNA is TGTGCCAGCAGTGAACGGGCAGGGGGGGATCAGCCCCAGCATTTT. Encoded protein: CASSERAGGDQPQHF.

The chain is built from TRBV21-1 and TRBJ1-2; the table gives TRBD1 as D, unverified against the DNA. TRBV21-1 is termed a pseudogene. The CDR3 is made up of 15 amino acids. CDR3 nucleotide sequence: TGTGCCAGCAGCAAGGCCGGACAGTGCAACTATGGCTACACCTTC. It is translated as CASSKAGQCNYGYTF.

This sequence joins TRBV18 and TRBJ2-3; 7 positions match TRBD1. V lost 0 bases to trimming and J lost 0 bases; unmatched junction nucleotides: 6. CDR1 and CDR2 from the germline V gene are KGHSH and LQKENI. CDR3 length: 17 amino acids. The CDR3 reads CASSPPQGESSTDTQYF. The DNA for the CDR3 is TGTGCCAGCTCACCACCGCAGGGGGAATCTAGCACAGATACGCAGTATTTT.

This chain connects TRBV24-1 to TRBJ2-3, with 7 bases aligning to TRBD2. CDR3 length: 15 amino acids. From germline, CDR1 is KGHDR and CDR2 SFDVKD. The junction had 5 bases not matched to a gene; V was cut back by 1 base and J by 5 bases. The CDR3 sequence: CATSDLSASGDTQYF. CDR3 DNA: TGTGCCACCAGTGATTTATCGGCTAGCGGAGATACGCAGTATTTT.

The V call is TRBV5-1, the J call TRBJ1-4; D is unresolved. V lost 4 bases and J lost 7, with 17 bases in between. This CDR3 has 15 amino acids. The germline V gene has CDR1 SGHRS and CDR2 YFSETQ. The CDR3 reads CASSVPDPKFEKLFF. CDR3 sequence (DNA): TGCGCCAGCAGCGTCCCCGACCCTAAGTTTGAAAAACTGTTTTTT.

This chain links TRBV7-6 with TRBJ2-1; 8 nucleotides agree with TRBD1. CDR1 is SGHVS, CDR2 FNYEAQ, per germline. V lost 5 bases to trimming and J lost 6 bases; unmatched junction nucleotides: 9. CDR3 length: 15 amino acids. The CDR3 region has the DNA TGTGCCAGCAGCCCCCGGACAGGGAGCCCCAATGAGCAGTTCTTC. It is translated as CASSPRTGSPNEQFF.

The chain is built from TRBV4-1 and TRBJ2-2; D perhaps matches TRBD1 (6 bases). Trimming stripped 6 bases from V and 2 bases from J, with 13 bases between. Germline V gene lookup returns CDR1 MGHRA and CDR2 YSYEKL. This CDR3 is 15 amino acids long. The chain's CDR3 is CASREQGRNTGELFF. The CDR3 DNA is TGCGCCAGCAGGGAACAGGGCCGAAACACCGGGGAGCTGTTTTTT.

The V call is TRBV12-3 or TRBV12-4, the J call TRBJ2-3; D gene ambiguous. Trimming left V 6 bases short and J 2 bases short, with 9 bases between. CDR3 length: 13 residues. The CDR3 loop is CASSPRNTDTQYF. The CDR3, as DNA: TGTGCCAGCAGCCCCAGGAACACAGATACGCAGTATTTT.

Details on this clone: A junction boundary mismatches the germline segment, possibly from a read error. The chain combines TRBV5-4 with TRBJ2-7; a weak D match, TRBD2 (7 bases). The CDR3 sequence is 15 residues long. In germline, CDR1 is SGHNT, CDR2 YYREEE (reference sequence). Here the CDR3 reads CASRLGGGSSYEQYF. The CDR3 nucleotides read TGTGCCAGCAGGTTGGGGGGCGGGAGCTCCTACGAGCAGTACTTC.

The chain has TRBV28 and TRBJ2-4; either TRBD1 or TRBD2 may supply D (5 bases each). The CDR3 extends over 14 amino acids. Looked up from germline, CDR1 is MDHEN and CDR2 is SYDVKM. Trimming stripped 5 bases from V and 5 bases from J, with 13 bases between. The CDR3 nucleotides are TGTGCCAGCAGTCAGGGACCGGCCCAAAACATTCAGTACTTC. This codes for CASSQGPAQNIQYF.

Remarks on this clone: The DNA is left out, because the CDR3 cannot be placed on it with certainty; the CDR3 is given as TCRdb lists it. The V call is TRBV11-1, the J call TRBJ1-1. Germline V lookup: CDR1 SGHAT, CDR2 FQDESV (reference sequence). The CDR3 contains 15 residues when both ends are counted. The CDR3: CASSFGPGQNTEAFF.

The CDR3 bases are TGTGCCACCAGCAGATCGACCGGTTCCAATCAGCCCCAGCATTTT. The encoded protein is CATSRSTGSNQPQHF. This chain joins TRBV15 and TRBJ1-5; D is uncertain. Germline CDR1 and CDR2: LNHNV and YYDKDF (reference sequence). V gave up 2 bases and J gave up 3 bases, with 11 bases separating them. This CDR3 has 15 residues.

The V call is TRBV6-5, the J call TRBJ2-5; 7 positions match TRBD1. The V and J ends lost 8 bases and 5 bases, in that order; junction bases with no gene match: 5. CDR1 is MNHEY, CDR2 SVGAGI, per germline. There are 12 residues in the CDR3. Written as DNA, the CDR3 is TGTGCCAGCCGCGACAGGGTGGAGACCCAGTACTTC. This codes for CASRDRVETQYF.

CDR3 sequence reads: CASSERMEQFF. CDR3 coding DNA: TGTGCCAGCAGTGAAAGGATGGAGCAGTTCTTC. This chain connects TRBV25-1 to TRBJ2-1, with D hard to call. This CDR3 contains 11 residues. Germline CDR1 MGHDK, CDR2 SYGVNS. V dropped 2 bases and J dropped 10 bases, with 6 bases sitting between them.

The chain employs TRBV7-9 and TRBJ1-2, with a tentative D call TRBD1 (5 bases). The CDR3 totals 15 residues. CDR1 and CDR2 (germline): SEHNR, FQNEAQ (reference sequence). V was trimmed by 1 base and J by 7 bases, leaving 16 bases between them. This chain's CDR3 is CASSLEGRAGSGYTF. CDR3 DNA sequence: TGTGCCAGCAGCTTAGAGGGCAGGGCCGGCTCTGGCTACACCTTC.

This chain joins TRBV5-5 and TRBJ2-5, with D possibly being TRBD2 (5 bases). CDR3 length: 15 amino acids. V lost 2 bases, J lost 0 bases, and 11 bases lay in between. Germline CDR1 reads SGHKS; CDR2 reads YYEKEE (reference sequence). CDR3: CASSFGLDYQETQYF. CDR3 nucleotide sequence: TGTGCCAGCAGCTTCGGGTTGGACTACCAAGAGACCCAGTACTTC.

The chain is built from TRBV6-5 and TRBJ2-7; D is undetermined. V was pared by 11 bases and J by 4 bases, with 12 bases between. Germline V CDR1 and CDR2: MNHEY, SVGAGI. The CDR3 totals 11 residues. CDR3 sequence: CAVGEDYEQYF. In DNA form, the CDR3 reads TGTGCCGTCGGCGAGGATTACGAGCAGTACTTC.

This clone has just one count. The V call is TRBV19, the J call TRBJ2-1; 14 bases are shared with TRBD2. V lost 8 bases to trimming and J lost 8 bases; unmatched junction nucleotides: 8. CDR1 is LNHDA and CDR2 is SQIVND in the germline V gene (reference sequence). This CDR3 is built from 15 residues. CDR3 amino acids: CASRQGTSGRYEQFF. CDR3 coding DNA: TGTGCCAGTCGACAAGGGACTAGCGGGAGATATGAGCAGTTCTTC. The variable domain in full, with the rest retrieved from reference TRBV19 and TRBJ2-1, is DGGITQSPKYLFRKEGQNVTLSCEQNLNHDAMYWYRQDPGQGLRLIYYSQIVNDFQKGDIAEGYSVSREKKESFPLTVTSAQKNPTAFYLCASRQGTSGRYEQFFGPGTRLTVL.

This clone was detected a few times. This chain connects TRBV20-1 to TRBJ2-3; D unresolved. The CDR3 spans 10 residues. In germline, CDR1 is DFQATT, CDR2 SNEGSKA (reference sequence). V was cut by 6 bases and J by 7 bases, with 8 bases left in between. The CDR3 loop reads CSAQRNTQYF. Here the CDR3 DNA reads TGCAGTGCGCAGAGAAATACGCAGTATTTT.

V usage is TRBV28 and J usage is TRBJ1-2; no firm D call. The germline CDR1 and CDR2 sequences are MDHEN and SYDVKM. V was shortened by 4 bases and J by 0 bases, with 6 bases between the two germline ends. The CDR3 covers 13 residues. This CDR3 reads CASSSPTNYGYTF. The CDR3 DNA is TGTGCCAGCAGTTCTCCCACTAACTATGGCTACACCTTC.

The rearrangement uses TRBV3-1 (or the pseudogene TRBV3-2) and TRBJ1-4, with no clear D. The CDR3 length is 13 residues. Trimming removed 5 bases from V and 6 bases from J, with 10 bases in between. Germline V gene sequence: CDR1 LGHDT, CDR2 YNNKEL (reference sequence). CDR3 nucleotides: TGTGCCAGCAGCTTTCCACAACATGAAAAACTGTTTTTT. Protein sequence: CASSFPQHEKLFF.

The genes are TRBV27 and TRBJ2-2; 9 bases agree with TRBD1. Trimming cost V 4 bases and J 6 bases; bases outside gene matches: 6. The CDR3 extends over 15 amino acids. CDR1 and CDR2 from the germline V gene are MNHEY and SMNVEV (reference sequence). CDR3 nucleotide sequence: TGTGCCAGCAGTTCGGAACAGGGGGCGCCCGGGGAGCTGTTTTTT. Translated, it gives CASSSEQGAPGELFF.